This T cell receptor beta chain stems from a study of T-cell reconstitution after alpha-beta-depleted transplantation in children. Germline V gene data show CDR1 as SGHRS and CDR2 as YFSETQ. Trimming removed 0 bases from V and 4 bases from J; junction bases left unmatched: 3. This CDR3 spans 15 amino acids. This clonotype has ten or more counts. Its antigen is still unknown. Unique molecular identifiers were built into the TCRbeta library. TCRdb re-analysed the PCR reads in MiXCR, keeping a single row per CDR3 protein. The repertoire holds about 510,000 distinct CDR3 sequences, with roughly 11% as singletons. Findings and caveats of the study: About two months after transplant, alpha-beta T cells reportedly came from several hundred expanded graft clones. After one year, T-cell counts and TCRbeta diversity mostly came from new T cells. Surviving thymic progenitors and recipient T cells were the source of high TCRbeta diversity at day 60 in some patients.

This TCR was sampled from a female patient aged 2-15 years who had a stem cell transplant for aplastic anemia, so the T cells may come from the graft donor. The chain carries TRBV5-1 and TRBJ2-3; 9 nucleotides align to TRBD2. Sequences were derived from PBMCs, mostly from graft donor cells, sampled 180 days after TCRalphabeta/CD19-depleted stem cell transplant. This CDR3 is CASSLVAGDPDTQYF. The CDR3 DNA reads TGCGCCAGCAGCTTGGTAGCGGGAGACCCAGATACGCAGTATTTT.